Listed here is a single TCR beta chain. The antigen this receptor binds is unknown. Per-base quality was not reported, and no clone a single base away is much larger than it. V is pruned by 3 bases and J by 8 bases, leaving 3 bases of the junction without a gene match. The CDR3 covers 13 residues, taking in both the cysteine and the phenylalanine. Just the 39-base CDR3 DNA is kept, in frame starting at base 1. As encoded in the germline V gene, CDR1 is SGDLS while CDR2 is YYNGEE. The protocol used for the library was the immunoSEQ multiplex PCR assay. The multiplex PCR relied on a mix of 60 forward primers for TCR Vbeta segments and 13 reverse primers for TCR Jbeta segments. A multiplex PCR assay on genomic DNA amplified the CDR3 region of rearranged TCR beta genes. The amplified TCR beta libraries were sequenced on the Illumina HiSeq System as 87-base-pair reads. The published analysis was carried out like this. In a later analysis, about 80 million unique TCR beta chains were counted across the 650 to 750 repertoires, and roughly 11 million of these chains were shared by at least two donors. Raw reads were error-corrected and collapsed into unique sequences with a nearest-neighbor algorithm that merged closely related sequences to remove PCR and sequencing errors. CDR3 sequences were aligned to IMGT reference sequences to assign V, D and J gene segments. Each retained sequence needed at least a six-nucleotide match to both a V gene segment and a J gene segment. A rearrangement counted as productive if the CDR3 had no stop codons and remained in frame with V and J, and every other rearrangement counted as non-productive. CDR3 was defined according to IMGT convention as the region running from the second conserved V-encoded cysteine to the conserved J-encoded phenylalanine. In an earlier analysis of roughly 580 of the donors, sequences lacking an unambiguous match to a single V gene segment were excluded. An earlier analysis of about 600 of the donors called V segments functional above 56.7% productive rearrangements and segregating when the between-donor standard deviation exceeded 5%. A statistical classification framework was built for diagnosing cytomegalovirus status from the catalog of TCR beta chain sequences. V and J gene assignment, in a later analysis, came from comparing TCR nucleotide sequences with IMGT/GENE-DB human TR gene sequences. A later analysis assigned CDR3 sequences and most-parsimonious VDJ recombination scenarios with the TCRdist pipeline. In a later analysis, every TCR beta chain was defined by the combination of its CDR3 amino acid sequence and its V-gene family, and reads without a unique V-gene family were dropped. As a way to deal with suspected cross-contamination and a sequencing artifact, a later analysis dropped approximately 570 nucleotide sequences that were highly shared and had low generation probability. In a later analysis, a clonal expansion index for each public chain was calculated from normalized within-repertoire ranks of inferred template counts. In a later analysis, generation probabilities were computed using a VDJ recombination model fitted to out-of-frame rearrangements, and the results were checked against IGoR. In a later analysis, hypergeometric tests were used to score TCR-TCR, TCR-HLA and TCR-CMV co-occurrence, with a repertoire-size bias correction applied to TCR pairs. A later analysis estimated false discovery rates by permuting HLA or CMV assignments 20 times. In a later analysis, co-occurring TCRs were grouped using DBSCAN, and TCRdist sequence similarity was added for clustering within HLA-allele-positive subsets. Repertoires with fewer than 30,000 or more than 120,000 public chains, plus five repertoires with anomalous nucleotide sharing, were excluded from co-occurrence clustering. The clones in this table, taken by TCRdb from immuneACCESS, are in-frame only. Not every clone is retained; where verified, under half of the shortfall comes from an unresolved V gene, and the cause of the rest is unknown. V and J calls and clone size are as listed in that table; D and trimming were resolved from the DNA. In this sample the table shows some 100,000 clones, about four fifths of which occur a single time. The ten largest clones capture 1.5% to 2% of the sample.

The data originate from a study of cytomegalovirus exposure and HLA in healthy donors (dated by TCRdb to about 2017). About the investigation overall: An earlier analysis of approximately 600 of the donors reported approximately 300 Gb of sequence data and roughly 100 million unique TCR beta sequences from 150 million to 200 million T cells. Around 320 gigabases of sequencing data and approximately 85 million unique TCR sequences were included in an early release covering 550 to 650 HLA-typed donors. Among the approximately 430 genotyped donors, under 90% belonged to the genetic ancestry cluster associated with self-reported Caucasian donors. The study was designed to test whether signatures of past pathogen exposure could be identified by cataloging public T cell receptors. The T cell repertoires of under 750 subjects were profiled by immunosequencing and related to cytomegalovirus serostatus. Besides the first cohort of 666 subjects, a separate validation cohort made up of over 95 different subjects was used. To predict cytomegalovirus infection status, the study brought together high-throughput TCR immunosequencing, statistical association of individual TCRs with disease status, and machine learning. In a later analysis, previously published TCR beta repertoires from hundreds of donors were re-analyzed and high-resolution HLA genotyping was added so that TCR occurrence patterns could be studied. In the later analysis, no new phenotypic data were used to find candidate immune exposures; instead, reliance was placed on TCR beta sequences and their occurrence across donors. To decide whether each TCR beta V gene segment behaved as functional or pseudogenic, an earlier analysis of 587 of the donors relied on high-throughput TCR beta sequencing. Alongside the repertoire data, information on donor age, sex, ethnicity and CMV serostatus was compiled. A later genetic analysis took genome-wide SNP genotypes for 398 of the 666 donors and used that subset as a discovery cohort. All discovery cohort repertoires had been generated using a single sequencing platform. HLA typing covered class I and class II loci at four-digit resolution. The number of donors typed differed by locus, with 629-630 for A, B, C, DRB1 and DQB1, roughly 520 for DQA1, 600 to 610 for DPA1, and over 400 for DPB1. About five DR-DQ haplotypes were handled as single units for association and clustering, since linkage in the cohort was strong. Across approximately 420 genotyped donors of the cohort, an average of approximately 220,000 unique TCR beta nucleotide sequences per donor were sequenced, and roughly a sixth of those sequences were non-productive.

In total, roughly 670 healthy bone marrow donors made up the cohort. Cohort members were all nominally healthy when sampled, although unrecorded immune exposures were likely present. The donor was CMV seronegative and belonged to the group of approximately 320 seronegative cohort members. Each donor provided a peripheral blood sample, and peripheral blood mononuclear cells were used for TCR beta sequencing. The Qiagen DNeasy Blood Extraction Kit was used to extract genomic DNA from the blood cell samples. What the work shows at the level of the full study, not this receptor alone: In a later genetic analysis, fewer N-insertions in productive TCRs were reported among donors in an Asian-associated ancestry cluster than the approximately 670-donor mean. Broadly in line with IMGT annotations, most TCR beta V segments showed up in productive rearrangements about 90% or about 30% of the time in an earlier analysis of 587 of the donors. Most TCR sequences were seen in very few donors, while some public TCRs were found in many individuals. HLA typing was unavailable for some donors at each locus, so association tests used only the typed subset. This cohort had only TCR beta chains sequenced, and the lack of alpha or paired-chain data limited which features could be detected. The study gave a list of 150 to 200 TCR beta chains associated with cytomegalovirus. When HLA alleles, especially DR and DQ, strongly co-occurred, TCR associations were difficult to assign to individual alleles. Several of the top co-occurrence clusters appeared to be linked to parvovirus B19, influenza, CMV and Epstein-Barr virus, according to a later analysis. Linkage disequilibrium might explain the correlated functional status among segregating V segments, but an unknown experimental factor could not be excluded. In a later analysis, around 15,000 TCR beta sequences were associated with specific HLA alleles at a false discovery rate of 0.05. In a later genetic analysis, a missense DCLRE1C variant was associated with V-gene and J-gene trimming of TCR beta chains, and the association was replicated in an independent cohort. A group of highly shared sequence variants was considered likely to be a technical artifact of the sequencing pipeline. Cytomegalovirus status was reported to be diagnosed by the classifier with high specificity and sensitivity in both the original and validation cohorts. Presence/absence analyses assumed roughly uniform sequencing depth across donors, an assumption that may not hold. Most CMV-associated TCR beta chains appeared to be HLA-restricted in a later analysis, and the HLA associations seemed to be driven largely by CMV exposure. In a later analysis, HLA-associated TCR beta chains showed more clonal expansion and lower generation probabilities than non-associated chains that were equally common. Some IMGT-functional V segments, including TRBV6-2 and TRBV6-3, could not be told apart with the 87-base-pair reads, so those segments were excluded. The authors suggested that the approach could potentially be extended to other disease states and immunological phenotypes. In a later analysis, the rate of TCR association differed among HLA loci, with DRB1 alleles having the most associated TCRs and HLA-C alleles having the fewest. A further reported finding was that TCR beta sequences accurately predicted the HLA-A and HLA-B alleles for most subjects in the first cohort. The only immune exposure information available for the cohort was CMV serostatus. Because counts were too low, roughly 18 rarely observed V segments, including chromosome 9 orphons, were left out of the earlier analysis of about 500 of the donors. A few of the identified cytomegalovirus-associated TCR beta chains were confirmed in vitro to be specific for cytomegalovirus antigens.

The specimen sequenced was PBMCs. The rearrangement joined TRBV9 to TRBJ1-4, with 8 bases in between that match TRBD1. The receptor comes from a woman between 35 and 50 years old in good health and CMV-seronegative. The CDR3 is CASSGGDREKLFF. The nucleotides read TGTGCCAGCAGCGGCGGGGACAGGGAAAAACTGTTTTTT.